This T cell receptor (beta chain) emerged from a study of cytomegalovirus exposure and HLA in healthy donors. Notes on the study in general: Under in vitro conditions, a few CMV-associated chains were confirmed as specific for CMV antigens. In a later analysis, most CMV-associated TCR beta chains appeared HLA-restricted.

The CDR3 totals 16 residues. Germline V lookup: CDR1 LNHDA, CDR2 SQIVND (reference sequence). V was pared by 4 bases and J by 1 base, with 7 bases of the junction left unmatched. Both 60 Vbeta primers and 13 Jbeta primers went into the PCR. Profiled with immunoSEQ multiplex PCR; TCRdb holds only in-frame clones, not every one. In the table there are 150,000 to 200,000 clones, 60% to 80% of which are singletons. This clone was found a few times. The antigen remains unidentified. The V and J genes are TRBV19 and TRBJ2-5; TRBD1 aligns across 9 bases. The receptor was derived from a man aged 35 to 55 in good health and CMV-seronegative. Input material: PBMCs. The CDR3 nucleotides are TGTGCCAGTAGTACGGGGACGGGACAGGGCCAAGAGACCCAGTACTTC. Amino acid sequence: CASSTGTGQGQETQYF.